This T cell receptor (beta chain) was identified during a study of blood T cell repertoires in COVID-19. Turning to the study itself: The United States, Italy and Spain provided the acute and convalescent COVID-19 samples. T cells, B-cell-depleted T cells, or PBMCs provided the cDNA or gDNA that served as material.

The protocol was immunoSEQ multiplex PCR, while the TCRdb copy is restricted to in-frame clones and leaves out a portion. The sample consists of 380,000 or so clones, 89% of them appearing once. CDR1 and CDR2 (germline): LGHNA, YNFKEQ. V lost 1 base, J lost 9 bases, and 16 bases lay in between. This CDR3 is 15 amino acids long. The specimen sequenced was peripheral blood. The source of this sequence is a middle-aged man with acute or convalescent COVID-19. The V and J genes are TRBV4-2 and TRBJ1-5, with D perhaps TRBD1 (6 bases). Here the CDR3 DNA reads TGTGCCAGCAGCCAAGTCAGGGGCACGAGCAGGCCCCAGCATTTT. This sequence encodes CASSQVRGTSRPQHF.